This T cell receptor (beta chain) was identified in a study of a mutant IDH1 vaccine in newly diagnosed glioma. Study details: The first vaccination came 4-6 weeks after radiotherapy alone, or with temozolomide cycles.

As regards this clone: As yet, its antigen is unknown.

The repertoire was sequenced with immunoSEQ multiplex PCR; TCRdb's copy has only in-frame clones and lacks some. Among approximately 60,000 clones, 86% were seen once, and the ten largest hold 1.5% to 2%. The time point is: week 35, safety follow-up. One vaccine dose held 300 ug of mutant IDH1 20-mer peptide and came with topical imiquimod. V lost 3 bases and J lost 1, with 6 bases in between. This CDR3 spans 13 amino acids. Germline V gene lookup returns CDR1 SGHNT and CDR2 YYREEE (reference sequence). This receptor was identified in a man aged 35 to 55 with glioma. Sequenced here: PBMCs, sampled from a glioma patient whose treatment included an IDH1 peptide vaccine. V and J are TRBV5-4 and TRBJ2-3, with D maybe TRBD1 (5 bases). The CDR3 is CASSSRGTDTQYF. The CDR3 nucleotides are TGTGCCAGCAGCTCCAGGGGCACAGATACGCAGTATTTT.